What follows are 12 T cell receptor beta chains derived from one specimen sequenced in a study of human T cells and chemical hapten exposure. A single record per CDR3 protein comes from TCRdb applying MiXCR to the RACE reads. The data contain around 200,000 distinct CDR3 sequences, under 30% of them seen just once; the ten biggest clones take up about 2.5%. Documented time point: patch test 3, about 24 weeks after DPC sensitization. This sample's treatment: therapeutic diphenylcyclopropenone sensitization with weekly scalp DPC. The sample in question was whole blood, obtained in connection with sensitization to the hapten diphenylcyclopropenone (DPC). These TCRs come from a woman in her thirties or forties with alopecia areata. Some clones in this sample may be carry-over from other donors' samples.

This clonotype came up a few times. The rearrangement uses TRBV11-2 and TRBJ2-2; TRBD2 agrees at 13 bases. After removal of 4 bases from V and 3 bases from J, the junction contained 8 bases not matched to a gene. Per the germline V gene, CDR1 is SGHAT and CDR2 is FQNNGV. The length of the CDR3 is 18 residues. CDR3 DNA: TGTGCCAGCAGCTATACTAGCGGGAGGGTAGAGGACACCGGGGAGCTGTTTTTT. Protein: CASSYTSGRVEDTGELFF.

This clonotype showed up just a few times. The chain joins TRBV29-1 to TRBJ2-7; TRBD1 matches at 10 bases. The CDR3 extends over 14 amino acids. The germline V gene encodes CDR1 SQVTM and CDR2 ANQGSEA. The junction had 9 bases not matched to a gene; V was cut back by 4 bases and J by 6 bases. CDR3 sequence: CSVAGQGRAAEQYF. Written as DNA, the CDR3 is TGCAGCGTTGCGGGACAGGGGCGGGCGGCCGAGCAGTACTTC.

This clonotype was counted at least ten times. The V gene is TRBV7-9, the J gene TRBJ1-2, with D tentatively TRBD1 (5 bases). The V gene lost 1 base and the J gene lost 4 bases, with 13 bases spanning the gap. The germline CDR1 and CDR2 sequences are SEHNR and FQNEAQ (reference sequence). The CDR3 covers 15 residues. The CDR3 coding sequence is TGTGCCAGCAGCTTAGAACAGGTCCAAAGCTATGGCTACACCTTC. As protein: CASSLEQVQSYGYTF. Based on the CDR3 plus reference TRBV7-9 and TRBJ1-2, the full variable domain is DTGVSQNPRHKITKRGQNVTFRCDPISEHNRLYWYRQTLGQGPEFLTYFQNEAQLEKSRLLSDRFSAERPKGSFSTLEIQRTEQGDSAMYLCASSLEQVQSYGYTFGSGTRLTVV.

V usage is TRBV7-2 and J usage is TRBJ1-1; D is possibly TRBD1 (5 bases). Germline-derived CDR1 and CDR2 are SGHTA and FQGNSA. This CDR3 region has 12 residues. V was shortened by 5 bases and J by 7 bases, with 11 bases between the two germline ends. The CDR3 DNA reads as TGTGCCAGCAGCCCCGGGGGGGGTGAAGCTTTCTTT. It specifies CASSPGGGEAFF.

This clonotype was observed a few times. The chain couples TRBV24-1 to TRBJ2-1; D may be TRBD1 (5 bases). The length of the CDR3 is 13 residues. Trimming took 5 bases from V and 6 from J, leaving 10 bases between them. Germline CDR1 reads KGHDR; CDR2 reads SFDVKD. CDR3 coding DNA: TGTGCCACCAGTGGCGGACACCTCAATGAGCAGTTCTTC. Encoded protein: CATSGGHLNEQFF.

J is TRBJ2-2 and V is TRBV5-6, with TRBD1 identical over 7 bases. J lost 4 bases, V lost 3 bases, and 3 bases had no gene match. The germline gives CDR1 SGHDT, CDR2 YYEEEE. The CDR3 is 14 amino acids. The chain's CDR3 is CASSSGTVTGELFF. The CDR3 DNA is TGTGCCAGCAGCTCCGGGACAGTCACCGGGGAGCTGTTTTTT.

The chain's CDR3 is CSARDGGWTAKPYF. The CDR3 nucleotides read TGCAGTGCTAGAGATGGGGGATGGACAGCCAAACCGTACTTC. V gene TRBV20-1 combines with J gene TRBJ2-4, with D perhaps TRBD1 (6 bases). Germline CDR1 DFQATT, CDR2 SNEGSKA (reference sequence). V lost 0 bases and J lost 15, with 21 bases in between. This CDR3 has 14 amino acids.

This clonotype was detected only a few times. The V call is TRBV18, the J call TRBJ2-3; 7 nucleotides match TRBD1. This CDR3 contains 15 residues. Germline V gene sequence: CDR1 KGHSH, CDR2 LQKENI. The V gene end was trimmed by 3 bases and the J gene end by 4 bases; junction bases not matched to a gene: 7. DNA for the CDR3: TGTGCCAGCTCACCGGGGACAGCCAAGTCAGATACGCAGTATTTT. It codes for CASSPGTAKSDTQYF.

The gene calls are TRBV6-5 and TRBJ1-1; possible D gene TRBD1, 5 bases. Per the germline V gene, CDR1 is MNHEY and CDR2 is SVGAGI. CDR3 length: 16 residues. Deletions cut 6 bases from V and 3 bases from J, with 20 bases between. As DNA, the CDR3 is TGTGCCAGCAGCCCCAAATGGAGGGGTCGGGACACTGAAGCTTTCTTT. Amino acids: CASSPKWRGRDTEAFF.

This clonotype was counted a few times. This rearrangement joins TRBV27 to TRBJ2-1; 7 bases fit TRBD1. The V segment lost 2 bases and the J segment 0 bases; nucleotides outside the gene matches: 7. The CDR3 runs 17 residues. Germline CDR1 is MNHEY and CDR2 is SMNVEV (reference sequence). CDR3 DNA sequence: TGTGCCAGCAGTTTAGCGACAGGGCCGAGCTCCTACAATGAGCAGTTCTTC. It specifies CASSLATGPSSYNEQFF.

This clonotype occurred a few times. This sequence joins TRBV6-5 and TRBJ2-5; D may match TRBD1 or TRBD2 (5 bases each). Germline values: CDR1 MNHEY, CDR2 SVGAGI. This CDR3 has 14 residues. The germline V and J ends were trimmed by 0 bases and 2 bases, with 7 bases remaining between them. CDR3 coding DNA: TGTGCCAGCAGTTACTCGAGGGGTCAAGAGACCCAGTACTTC. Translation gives CASSYSRGQETQYF.

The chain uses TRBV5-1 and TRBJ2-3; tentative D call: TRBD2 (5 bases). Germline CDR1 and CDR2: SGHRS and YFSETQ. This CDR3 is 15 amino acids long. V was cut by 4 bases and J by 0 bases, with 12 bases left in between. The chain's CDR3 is CASSPLSESTDTQYF. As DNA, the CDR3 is TGCGCCAGCAGCCCACTTAGCGAAAGCACAGATACGCAGTATTTT.